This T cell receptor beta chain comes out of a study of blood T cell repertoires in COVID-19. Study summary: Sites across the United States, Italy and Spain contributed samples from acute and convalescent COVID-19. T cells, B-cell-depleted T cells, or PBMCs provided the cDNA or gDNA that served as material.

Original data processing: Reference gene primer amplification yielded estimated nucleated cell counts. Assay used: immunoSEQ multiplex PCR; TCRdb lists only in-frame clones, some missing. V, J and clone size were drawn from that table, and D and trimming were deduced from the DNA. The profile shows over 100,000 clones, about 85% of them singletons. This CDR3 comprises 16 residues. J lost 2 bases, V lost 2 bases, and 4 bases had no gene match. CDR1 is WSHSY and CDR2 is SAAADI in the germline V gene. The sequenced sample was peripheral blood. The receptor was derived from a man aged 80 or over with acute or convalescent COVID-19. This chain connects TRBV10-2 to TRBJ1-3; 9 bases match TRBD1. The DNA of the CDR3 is TGCGCCAGCAGTGAGGGGGACAGGGCGGCTGGAAACACCATATATTTT. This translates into CASSEGDRAAGNTIYF.